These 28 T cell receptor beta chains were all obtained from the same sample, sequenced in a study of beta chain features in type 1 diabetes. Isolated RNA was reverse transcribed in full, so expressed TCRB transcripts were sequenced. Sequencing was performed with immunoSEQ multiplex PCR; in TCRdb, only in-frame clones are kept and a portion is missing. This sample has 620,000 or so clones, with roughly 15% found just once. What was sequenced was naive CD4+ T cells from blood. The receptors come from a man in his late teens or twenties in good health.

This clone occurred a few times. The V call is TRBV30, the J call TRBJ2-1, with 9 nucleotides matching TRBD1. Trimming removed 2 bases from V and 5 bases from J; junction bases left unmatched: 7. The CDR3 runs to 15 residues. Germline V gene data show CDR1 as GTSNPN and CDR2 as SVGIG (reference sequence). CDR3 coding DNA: TGTGCCTGGAGTCTCCCCGGGACAGGGAACAATGAGCAGTTCTTC. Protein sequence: CAWSLPGTGNNEQFF.

In nucleotides, the CDR3 is TGTGCCAGCAGAGGTTCCAGGGCATCTGACACTGAAGCTTTCTTT. Its protein is CASRGSRASDTEAFF. The chain couples TRBV6-4 to TRBJ1-1, with a weak D call TRBD1 (5 bases). Looked up from germline, CDR1 is MRHNA and CDR2 is SNTAGT. Deletions cut 6 bases from V and 3 bases from J, with 17 bases between. CDR3 length equals 15 residues.

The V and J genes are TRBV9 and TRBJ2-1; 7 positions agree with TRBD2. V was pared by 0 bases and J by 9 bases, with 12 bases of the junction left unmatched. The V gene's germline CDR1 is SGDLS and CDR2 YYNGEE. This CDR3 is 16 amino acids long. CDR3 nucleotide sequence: TGTGCCAGCAGCGTAGGGCGGGAGTCTTGGGGAAGTGAGCAGTTCTTC. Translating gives CASSVGRESWGSEQFF.

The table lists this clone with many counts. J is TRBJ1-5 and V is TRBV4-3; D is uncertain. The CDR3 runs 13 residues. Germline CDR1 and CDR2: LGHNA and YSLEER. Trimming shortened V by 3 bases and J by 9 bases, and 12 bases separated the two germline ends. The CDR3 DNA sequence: TGCGCCAGCAGCCAGCGAAGAGAAGGGCCCCAGCATTTT. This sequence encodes CASSQRREGPQHF.

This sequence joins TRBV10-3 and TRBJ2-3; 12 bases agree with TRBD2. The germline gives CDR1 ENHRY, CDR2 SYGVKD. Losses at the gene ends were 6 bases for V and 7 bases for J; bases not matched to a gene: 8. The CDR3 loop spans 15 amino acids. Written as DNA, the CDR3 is TGTGCCATCAGGACGACTAGCGGGGGAATCAATACGCAGTATTTT. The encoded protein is CAIRTTSGGINTQYF.

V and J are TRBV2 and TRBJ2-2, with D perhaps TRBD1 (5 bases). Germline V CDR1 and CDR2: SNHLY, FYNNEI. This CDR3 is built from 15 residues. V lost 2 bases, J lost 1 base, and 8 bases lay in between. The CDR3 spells CASSETGVNTGELFF. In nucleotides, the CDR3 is TGTGCCAGCAGTGAAACAGGCGTGAACACCGGGGAGCTGTTTTTT.

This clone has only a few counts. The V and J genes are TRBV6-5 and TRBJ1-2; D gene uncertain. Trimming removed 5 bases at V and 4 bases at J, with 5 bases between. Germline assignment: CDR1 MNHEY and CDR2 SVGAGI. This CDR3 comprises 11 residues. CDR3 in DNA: TGTGCCAGCAGTCAAGGCTATGGCTACACCTTC. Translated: CASSQGYGYTF.

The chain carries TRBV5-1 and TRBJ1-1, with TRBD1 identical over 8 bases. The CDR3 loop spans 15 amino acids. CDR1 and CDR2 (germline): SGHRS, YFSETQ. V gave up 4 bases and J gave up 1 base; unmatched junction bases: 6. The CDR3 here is CASSTLGTGNTEAFF. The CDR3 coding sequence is TGCGCCAGCAGCACCCTTGGGACAGGGAACACTGAAGCTTTCTTT.

CDR3 DNA sequence: TGTGCCAGCAGCTTAAGGTCAGCGAACTATGGCTACACCTTC. Translated, it gives CASSLRSANYGYTF. The chain has TRBV7-3 and TRBJ1-2, with D unresolved. The CDR3 consists of 14 residues. Between the trimmed V and J ends, which lost 1 base and 2 bases, there was a span of 8 bases. Germline V gene lookup returns CDR1 SGHTA and CDR2 FQGTGA.

Written as DNA, the CDR3 is TGTGCCAGCTCACCCCAAGGGACAGGGCTCCCGTACGAGCAGTACTTC. It yields the protein CASSPQGTGLPYEQYF. The chain employs TRBV18 and TRBJ2-7; TRBD1 aligns across 9 bases. Germline V gene lookup returns CDR1 KGHSH and CDR2 LQKENI. J lost 4 bases, V lost 3 bases, and 10 bases had no gene match. This CDR3 contains 16 residues.

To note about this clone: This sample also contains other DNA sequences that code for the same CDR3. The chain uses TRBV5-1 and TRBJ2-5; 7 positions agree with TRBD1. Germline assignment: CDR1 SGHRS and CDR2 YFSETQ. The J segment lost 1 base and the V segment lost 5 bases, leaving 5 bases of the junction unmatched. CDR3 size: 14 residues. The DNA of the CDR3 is TGCGCCAGCAGTCCCGGGACAGCCCAAGAGACCCAGTACTTC. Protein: CASSPGTAQETQYF.

The CDR3 nucleotides read TGTGCCAGCAGCTTAAACGGGAGAGACAATGAGCAGTTCTTC. This translates into CASSLNGRDNEQFF. The gene calls are TRBV7-3 and TRBJ2-1; maybe TRBD2 (6 bases). The length of the CDR3 is 14 residues. Germline V gene sequence: CDR1 SGHTA, CDR2 FQGTGA. V shed 1 base and J shed 5 bases, with 9 bases lying between them.

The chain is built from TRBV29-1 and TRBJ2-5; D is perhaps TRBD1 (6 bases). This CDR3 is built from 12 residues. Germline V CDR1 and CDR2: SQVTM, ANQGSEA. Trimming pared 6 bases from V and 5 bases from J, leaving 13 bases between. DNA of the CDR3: TGCAGCGTAATCCGGGACATCGAGACCCAGTACTTC. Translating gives CSVIRDIETQYF. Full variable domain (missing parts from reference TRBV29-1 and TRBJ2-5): SAVISQKPSRDICQRGTSLTIQCQVDSQVTMMFWYRQQPGQSLTLIATANQGSEATYESGFVIDKFPISRPNLTFSTLTVSNMSPEDSSIYLCSVIRDIETQYFGPGTRLLVL.

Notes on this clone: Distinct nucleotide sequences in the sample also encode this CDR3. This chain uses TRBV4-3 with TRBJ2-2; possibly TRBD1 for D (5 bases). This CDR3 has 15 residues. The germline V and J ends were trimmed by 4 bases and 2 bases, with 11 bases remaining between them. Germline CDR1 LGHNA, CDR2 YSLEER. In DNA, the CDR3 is TGCGCCAGCAGCCCTCTTGGGGCCAACACCGGGGAGCTGTTTTTT. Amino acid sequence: CASSPLGANTGELFF.

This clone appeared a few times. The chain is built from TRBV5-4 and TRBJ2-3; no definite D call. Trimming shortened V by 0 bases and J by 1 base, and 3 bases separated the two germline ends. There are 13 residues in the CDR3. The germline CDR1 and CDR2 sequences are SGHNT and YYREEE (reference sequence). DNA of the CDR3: TGTGCCAGCAGCTTGGGGGGCACAGATACGCAGTATTTT. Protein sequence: CASSLGGTDTQYF.

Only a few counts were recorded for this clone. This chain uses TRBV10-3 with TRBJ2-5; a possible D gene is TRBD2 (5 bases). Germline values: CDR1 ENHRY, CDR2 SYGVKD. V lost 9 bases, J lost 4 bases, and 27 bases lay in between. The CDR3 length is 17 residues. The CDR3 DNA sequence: TGTGCCATTATGGACCCCGGAGCGATTGGGGAGTCAGAGACCCAGTACTTC. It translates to CAIMDPGAIGESETQYF.

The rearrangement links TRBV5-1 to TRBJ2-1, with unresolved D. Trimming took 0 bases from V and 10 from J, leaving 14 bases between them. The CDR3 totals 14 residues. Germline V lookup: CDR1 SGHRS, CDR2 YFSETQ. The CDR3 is CASSLVGVRYEQFF. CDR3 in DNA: TGCGCCAGCAGCTTGGTTGGGGTTCGGTACGAGCAGTTCTTC.

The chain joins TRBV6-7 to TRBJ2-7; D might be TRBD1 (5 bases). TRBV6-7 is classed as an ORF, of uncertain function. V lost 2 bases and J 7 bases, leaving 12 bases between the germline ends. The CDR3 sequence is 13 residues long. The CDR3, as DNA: TGTGCCAGCAGTTACCGGACACTGCGGGAGCAGTACTTC. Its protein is CASSYRTLREQYF.

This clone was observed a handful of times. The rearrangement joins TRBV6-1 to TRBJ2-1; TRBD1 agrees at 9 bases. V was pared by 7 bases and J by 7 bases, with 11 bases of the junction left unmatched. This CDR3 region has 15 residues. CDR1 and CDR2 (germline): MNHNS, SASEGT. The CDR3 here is CASTRQGVVTNEQFF. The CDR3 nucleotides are TGTGCCAGCACCCGACAGGGGGTTGTAACGAATGAGCAGTTCTTC.

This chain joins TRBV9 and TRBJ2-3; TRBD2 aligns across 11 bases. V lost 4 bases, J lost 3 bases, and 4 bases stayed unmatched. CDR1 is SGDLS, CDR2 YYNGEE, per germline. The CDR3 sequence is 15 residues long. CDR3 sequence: CASSPRLAGTDTQYF. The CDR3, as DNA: TGTGCCAGCAGCCCACGACTAGCGGGGACAGATACGCAGTATTTT. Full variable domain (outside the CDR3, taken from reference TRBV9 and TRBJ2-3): DSGVTQTPKHLITATGQRVTLRCSPRSGDLSVYWYQQSLDQGLQFLIQYYNGEERAKGNILERFSAQQFPDLHSELNLSSLELGDSALYFCASSPRLAGTDTQYFGPGTRLTVL.

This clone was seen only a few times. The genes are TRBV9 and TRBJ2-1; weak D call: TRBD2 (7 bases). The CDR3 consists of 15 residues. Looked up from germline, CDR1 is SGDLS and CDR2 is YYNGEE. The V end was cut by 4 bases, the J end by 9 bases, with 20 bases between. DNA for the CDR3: TGTGCCAGCAGCCCGAAGGGGGAGGGCCTGAGTGAGCAGTTCTTC. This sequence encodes CASSPKGEGLSEQFF.

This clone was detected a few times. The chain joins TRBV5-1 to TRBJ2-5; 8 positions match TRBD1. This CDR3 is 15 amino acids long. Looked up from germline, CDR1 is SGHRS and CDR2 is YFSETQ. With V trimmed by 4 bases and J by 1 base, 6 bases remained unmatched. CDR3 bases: TGCGCCAGCAGCGGGACAGGTTTGGGCCAAGAGACCCAGTACTTC. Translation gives CASSGTGLGQETQYF.

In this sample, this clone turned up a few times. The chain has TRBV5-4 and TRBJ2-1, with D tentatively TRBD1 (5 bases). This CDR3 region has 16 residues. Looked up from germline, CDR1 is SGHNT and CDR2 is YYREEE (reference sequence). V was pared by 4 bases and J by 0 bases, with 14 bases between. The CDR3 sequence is CASSPRTPSSYNEQFF. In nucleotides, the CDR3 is TGTGCCAGCAGCCCTAGGACACCAAGCTCCTACAATGAGCAGTTCTTC.

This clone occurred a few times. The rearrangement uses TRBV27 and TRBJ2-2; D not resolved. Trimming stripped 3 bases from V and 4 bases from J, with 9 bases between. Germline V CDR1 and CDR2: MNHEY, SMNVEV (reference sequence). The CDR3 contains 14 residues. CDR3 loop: CASSFTVVTGELFF. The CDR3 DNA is TGTGCCAGCAGTTTCACAGTCGTCACCGGGGAGCTGTTTTTT.

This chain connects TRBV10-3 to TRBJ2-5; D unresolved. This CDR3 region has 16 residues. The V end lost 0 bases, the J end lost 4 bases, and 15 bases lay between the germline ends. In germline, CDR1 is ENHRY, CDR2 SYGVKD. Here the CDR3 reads CAISESVRAKGETQYF. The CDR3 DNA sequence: TGTGCCATCAGTGAGTCGGTAAGGGCCAAAGGAGAGACCCAGTACTTC.

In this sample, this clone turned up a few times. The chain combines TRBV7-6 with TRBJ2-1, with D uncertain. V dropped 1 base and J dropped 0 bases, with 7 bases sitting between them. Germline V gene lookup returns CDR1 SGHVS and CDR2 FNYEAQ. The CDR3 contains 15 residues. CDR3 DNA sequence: TGTGCCAGCAGCTTAGTCCCGTTCTCCTACAATGAGCAGTTCTTC. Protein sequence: CASSLVPFSYNEQFF.

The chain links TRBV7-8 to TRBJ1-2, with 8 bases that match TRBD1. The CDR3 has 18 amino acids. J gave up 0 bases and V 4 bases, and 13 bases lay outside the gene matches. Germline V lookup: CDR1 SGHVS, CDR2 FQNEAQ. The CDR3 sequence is CASSSIGLQGVPNYGYTF. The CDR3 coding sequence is TGTGCCAGCAGCTCGATTGGATTACAGGGGGTGCCTAACTATGGCTACACCTTC. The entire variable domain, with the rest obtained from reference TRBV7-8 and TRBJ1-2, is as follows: GAGVSQSPRYKVAKRGQDVALRCDPISGHVSLFWYQQALGQGPEFLTYFQNEAQLDKSGLPSDRFFAERPEGSVSTLKIQRTQQEDSAVYLCASSSIGLQGVPNYGYTFGSGTRLTVV.

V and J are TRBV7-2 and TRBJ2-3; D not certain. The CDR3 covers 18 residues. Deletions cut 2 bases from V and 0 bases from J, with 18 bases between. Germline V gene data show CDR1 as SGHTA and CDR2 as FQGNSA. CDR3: CASSLSSVGGSSTDTQYF. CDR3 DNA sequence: TGTGCCAGCAGCTTATCCTCCGTTGGCGGATCTAGCACAGATACGCAGTATTTT. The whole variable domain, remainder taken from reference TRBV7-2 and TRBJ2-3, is GAGVSQSPSNKVTEKGKDVELRCDPISGHTALYWYRQSLGQGLEFLIYFQGNSAPDKSGLPSDRFSAERTGGSVSTLTIQRTQQEDSAVYLCASSLSSVGGSSTDTQYFGPGTRLTVL.